The present T cell receptor (beta chain) was sequenced within a study of T cell repertoires in cytomegalovirus infection. The wider study: Recently described HLA-C-restricted plus well-studied HLA-B-restricted CMV epitopes were used. Both a matching HLA type and CMV infection were indicated by public TCR beta signatures.

Germline V gives CDR1 SNHLY, CDR2 FYNNEI. J was trimmed by 14 bases and V by 5 bases; bases with no gene match: 17. The CDR3 length is 15 residues. Study-wide findings and caveats: Predominance within the ex vivo response was attributable to HLA-C-restricted CMV-specific TCR beta clonotypes. Cumulative frequency of public TCR beta families picked out carriers of CMV plus the relevant HLA.

This clonotype was counted a few times. Its antigen is not known. TCRdb re-called the reads with MiXCR, one entry per CDR3 protein. The data hold 750,000 to 900,000 distinct CDR3 sequences, with 25% to 30% observed a single time. This chain links TRBV2 with TRBJ2-1, with 8 bases that match TRBD2. The material was cultured CD8+ T cells from PBMCs, obtained from culture after CMV antigen stimulation. This clonotype was obtained from a human donor in good health (CMV status not recorded). Some clones in this sample may be carry-over from other donors' samples. CDR3 nucleotide sequence: TGTGCCAGCAGTCCCAGCGGGGGCCGAAGCTGGGGGGAGTTCTTC. Translation: CASSPSGGRSWGEFF.